Following are 18 T cell receptor beta chains from one sample sequenced in a study of blood T cell repertoires in COVID-19. The data were produced by immunoSEQ multiplex PCR, yet TCRdb's version contains in-frame clones alone and is incomplete. The sample lists fewer than 25,000 clones, 75% to 95% occurring once. Sequencing input: peripheral blood. The receptors originated from a woman in her 70s with active COVID-19.

The chain recombines TRBV19 with TRBJ1-2; 10 bases map to TRBD1. The CDR3 has 14 amino acids. J lost 2 bases, V lost 7 bases, and 4 bases had no gene match. Germline loops: CDR1 LNHDA, CDR2 SQIVND (reference sequence). DNA of the CDR3: TGTGCCAGTAAGGGGACAGGGGCCAACTATGGCTACACCTTC. Amino acid sequence: CASKGTGANYGYTF.

The chain combines TRBV2 with TRBJ1-5, with D possibly being TRBD1 (6 bases). Between the trimmed V and J ends, which lost 4 bases and 0 bases, there was a span of 7 bases. The germline V gene encodes CDR1 SNHLY and CDR2 FYNNEI. There are 14 residues in the CDR3. Here the CDR3 reads CASSGGLSNQPQHF. The CDR3 region has the DNA TGTGCCAGCAGTGGGGGGCTTAGCAATCAGCCCCAGCATTTT.

This clone was found a few times. The CDR3 nucleotides are TGTGCCAGCAGCCCAACGCAGGGGGCGGGCTATGGCTACACCTTC. This translates into CASSPTQGAGYGYTF. This chain connects TRBV5-4 to TRBJ1-2, with TRBD1 identical over 8 bases. CDR1 is SGHNT and CDR2 is YYREEE in the germline V gene (reference sequence). The CDR3 contains 15 residues. Trimming at V came to 4 bases and at J to 4 bases, leaving 9 bases not matched to a gene.

The chain couples TRBV19 to TRBJ1-5; 7 bases agree with TRBD1. V was clipped by 4 bases and J by 0 bases; unmatched bases: 3. The CDR3 has 15 residues. CDR1 is LNHDA, CDR2 SQIVND, per germline (reference sequence). The chain's CDR3 is CASSRGQTSNQPQHF. The CDR3, as DNA: TGTGCCAGTAGTAGGGGACAGACTAGCAATCAGCCCCAGCATTTT.

This clone has just one count. This chain connects TRBV5-1 to TRBJ1-4; D gene uncertain. V lost 2 bases to trimming and J lost 3 bases, with 5 bases between them. The CDR3 is 13 amino acids. From germline, CDR1 is SGHRS and CDR2 YFSETQ. DNA for the CDR3: TGCGCCAGCAGCTTCGGGGCTAATGAAAAACTGTTTTTT. Translating it yields CASSFGANEKLFF.

The gene calls are TRBV29-1 and TRBJ1-1; 7 nucleotides agree with TRBD1. This CDR3 comprises 15 residues. V lost 6 bases, J lost 5 bases, and 15 bases stayed unmatched. Germline assignment: CDR1 SQVTM and CDR2 ANQGSEA. CDR3 amino acids: CSVVLPANRGTEAFF. CDR3 bases: TGCAGCGTCGTATTGCCCGCCAACAGGGGTACTGAAGCTTTCTTT.

The chain recombines TRBV18 with TRBJ2-1; TRBD2 aligns across 13 bases. Germline V gene sequence: CDR1 KGHSH, CDR2 LQKENI. The CDR3 spans 19 residues. V shed 4 bases and J 0 bases; nucleotides not matched to a gene: 9. The CDR3 spells CASSLTGTSGASSYNEQFF. CDR3 sequence (DNA): TGTGCCAGCTCACTTACCGGGACTAGCGGGGCTAGCTCCTACAATGAGCAGTTCTTC.

The DNA of the CDR3 is TGTGCCAGCAGCATAACAGGGTCCGGGGAGCTGTTTTTT. As protein: CASSITGSGELFF. This chain connects TRBV5-4 to TRBJ2-2; maybe TRBD1 (6 bases). The CDR3 sequence is 13 residues long. Germline V lookup: CDR1 SGHNT, CDR2 YYREEE (reference sequence). The V gene lost 4 bases and the J gene lost 6 bases, with 10 bases spanning the gap.

This sequence joins TRBV7-9 and TRBJ1-4, with 9 bases fitting TRBD1. The CDR3 covers 15 residues. Trimming at V came to 6 bases and at J to 7 bases, leaving 9 bases not matched to a gene. In germline, CDR1 is SEHNR, CDR2 FQNEAQ (reference sequence). In nucleotides, the CDR3 is TGTGCCAGCAGTAGGAGGACAGGGGCGGTTGAAAAACTGTTTTTT. It is translated as CASSRRTGAVEKLFF.

The chain joins TRBV27 to TRBJ1-5, with TRBD1 as a possible D gene (6 bases). V was cut by 6 bases and J by 8 bases, with 17 bases left in between. The CDR3 contains 14 residues. CDR1 and CDR2 (germline): MNHEY, SMNVEV (reference sequence). The CDR3 bases are TGTGCCAGCAGCCCGCAGGGGAAGAGGGAGCCCCAGCATTTT. It codes for CASSPQGKREPQHF.

The rearrangement links TRBV29-1 to TRBJ2-4; no firm D call. This CDR3 is built from 12 residues. Germline loops: CDR1 SQVTM, CDR2 ANQGSEA. V was clipped by 4 bases and J by 6 bases, with 10 bases between them. CDR3: CSVGSLGNIQYF. The CDR3, as DNA: TGCAGCGTTGGTAGTCTTGGAAACATTCAGTACTTC. The variable domain in full, completed from reference TRBV29-1 and TRBJ2-4, reads SAVISQKPSRDICQRGTSLTIQCQVDSQVTMMFWYRQQPGQSLTLIATANQGSEATYESGFVIDKFPISRPNLTFSTLTVSNMSPEDSSIYLCSVGSLGNIQYFGAGTRLSVL.

This chain links TRBV7-2 with TRBJ1-6; a possible D gene is TRBD1 (5 bases). The CDR3 length is 13 residues. Germline V lookup: CDR1 SGHTA, CDR2 FQGNSA. The V end was cut by 2 bases, the J end by 10 bases, with 9 bases between. The CDR3 DNA follows: TGTGCCAGCAGCTTACAGGGAGGGTCACCCCTCCACTTT. This sequence encodes CASSLQGGSPLHF.

V gene TRBV9 combines with J gene TRBJ2-7; perhaps TRBD2 as D (6 bases). The CDR3 covers 14 residues. Trimming removed 0 bases at V and 3 bases at J, with 10 bases between. The germline CDR1 and CDR2 sequences are SGDLS and YYNGEE. CDR3 loop: CASSVDGRGYEQYF. The CDR3 nucleotides read TGTGCCAGCAGCGTAGACGGGAGAGGCTACGAGCAGTACTTC.

This chain connects TRBV3-1 (or the pseudogene TRBV3-2) to TRBJ1-5; no clear D gene. Between the trimmed V and J ends, which lost 0 bases and 6 bases, there was a span of 9 bases. The germline V gene encodes CDR1 LGHDT and CDR2 YNNKEL (reference sequence). The CDR3 loop spans 14 amino acids. CDR3 residues: CASSQESRGQPQHF. For the CDR3, the DNA is TGTGCCAGCAGCCAAGAGTCCCGGGGTCAGCCCCAGCATTTT.

The chain combines TRBV11-2 with TRBJ2-7; TRBD1 aligns across 10 bases. J gave up 3 bases and V 3 bases, and 2 bases lay outside the gene matches. The length of the CDR3 is 14 residues. CDR1 and CDR2 (germline): SGHAT, FQNNGV. The CDR3 loop is CASSFGQGGYEQYF. Written as DNA, the CDR3 is TGTGCCAGCAGCTTCGGACAGGGGGGCTACGAGCAGTACTTC.

This clone was seen only once. This chain connects TRBV7-8 to TRBJ1-1; 9 nucleotides match TRBD1. CDR1 is SGHVS and CDR2 is FQNEAQ in the germline V gene. The CDR3 extends over 14 amino acids. Trimming took 1 base from V and 11 from J; bases not matched to a gene: 8. The CDR3 nucleotides read TGTGCCAGCAGCTTAGATGCATTAGGACAGGGGGCTTTCTTT. This gives the protein CASSLDALGQGAFF.

The rearrangement links TRBV6-5 to TRBJ2-2; D is ambiguous. The length of the CDR3 is 12 residues. The germline CDR1 and CDR2 sequences are MNHEY and SVGAGI. Trimming took 6 bases from V and 3 from J, leaving 5 bases between them. CDR3 loop: CASRAYTGELFF. In nucleotides, the CDR3 is TGTGCCAGCAGGGCTTACACCGGGGAGCTGTTTTTT.

This clone was counted a few times. The V and J genes are TRBV6-4 and TRBJ1-6, with D maybe TRBD1 (6 bases). The germline V gene encodes CDR1 MRHNA and CDR2 SNTAGT. Trimming took 6 bases from V and 6 from J, leaving 12 bases between them. The CDR3 loop spans 14 amino acids. CDR3 sequence (DNA): TGTGCCAGCAGACAGGGTGCTGTTAATTCACCCCTCCACTTT. Translation: CASRQGAVNSPLHF.